One sample yielded the 27 T cell receptor beta chains listed below, sequenced in a study of cytomegalovirus exposure and HLA in healthy donors. Some clones are missing from TCRdb's copy, which holds only in-frame ones; the method was immunoSEQ multiplex PCR. The sample holds 150,000 to 200,000 clones, roughly 84% seen once. Material for sequencing was PBMCs. The receptors come from a man younger than 30 in good health and CMV-seropositive.

The chain's CDR3 is CASSPQGGYEQYF. DNA of the CDR3: TGTGCCAGCAGCCCGCAGGGGGGCTACGAGCAGTACTTC. The rearrangement uses TRBV13 and TRBJ2-7, with D maybe TRBD1 (7 bases). CDR3 length equals 13 residues. Looked up from germline, CDR1 is PRHDT and CDR2 is FYEKMQ (reference sequence). Trimming removed 5 bases at V and 3 bases at J, with 11 bases between.

The chain carries TRBV4-3 and TRBJ1-4; tentative D call: TRBD1 (6 bases). Germline V gene lookup returns CDR1 LGHNA and CDR2 YSLEER. The CDR3 runs 16 residues. Trimming pared 2 bases from V and 2 bases from J, leaving 12 bases between. CDR3 loop: CASSQLTGITNEKLFF. For the CDR3, the DNA is TGCGCCAGCAGCCAATTAACAGGGATCACTAATGAAAAACTGTTTTTT.

This chain joins TRBV7-2 and TRBJ2-3; possibly TRBD2 for D (6 bases). Germline V CDR1 and CDR2: SGHTA, FQGNSA. Trimming stripped 5 bases from V and 0 bases from J, with 12 bases between. The CDR3 runs 15 residues. The CDR3 DNA follows: TGTGCCAGCAGCCTGGGAGGAACGAGCACAGATACGCAGTATTTT. Protein: CASSLGGTSTDTQYF.

This chain links TRBV6-6 with TRBJ2-1, with D hard to call. The CDR3 is 14 amino acids. Trimming stripped 0 bases from V and 7 bases from J, with 10 bases between. Germline CDR1 reads MNHNY; CDR2 reads SVGAGI (reference sequence). The CDR3 spells CASSYSEVRNEQFF. CDR3 coding DNA: TGTGCCAGCAGTTACTCCGAGGTGCGGAATGAGCAGTTCTTC.

The V and J genes are TRBV7-3 and TRBJ2-2; D perhaps matches TRBD2 (6 bases). The CDR3 extends over 15 amino acids. Trimming removed 1 base from V and 7 bases from J, with 13 bases in between. Per the germline V gene, CDR1 is SGHTA and CDR2 is FQGTGA. DNA of the CDR3: TGTGCCAGCAGCTTAAGGGCGCGGGACCTCGGGGAGCTGTTTTTT. Translating gives CASSLRARDLGELFF.

The chain carries TRBV29-1 and TRBJ1-3; no firm D call. The V end was cut by 4 bases, the J end by 1 base, with 11 bases between. Germline V gene lookup returns CDR1 SQVTM and CDR2 ANQGSEA. The CDR3 is made up of 14 amino acids. The CDR3 nucleotides read TGCAGCGTTGCTCTAACGTTATCTGGAAACACCATATATTTT. It is translated as CSVALTLSGNTIYF. Complete variable domain (other parts from reference TRBV29-1 and TRBJ1-3): SAVISQKPSRDICQRGTSLTIQCQVDSQVTMMFWYRQQPGQSLTLIATANQGSEATYESGFVIDKFPISRPNLTFSTLTVSNMSPEDSSIYLCSVALTLSGNTIYFGEGSWLTVV.

Only one count was recorded for this clone. The chain links TRBV28 to TRBJ2-5; 10 nucleotides match TRBD1. Germline CDR1 is MDHEN and CDR2 is SYDVKM. The V and J ends lost 10 bases and 4 bases, in that order; junction bases with no gene match: 6. CDR3 size: 13 residues. In nucleotides, the CDR3 is TGTGCCACCATACGGACAGGGGGAGAGACCCAGTACTTC. Encoded protein: CATIRTGGETQYF. The whole variable domain, remainder taken from reference TRBV28 and TRBJ2-5, is DVKVTQSSRYLVKRTGEKVFLECVQDMDHENMFWYRQDPGLGLRLIYFSYDVKMKEKGDIPEGYSVSREKKERFSLILESASTNQTSMYLCATIRTGGETQYFGPGTRLLVL.

This chain connects TRBV27 to TRBJ2-3; 8 positions agree with TRBD2. Looked up from germline, CDR1 is MNHEY and CDR2 is SMNVEV (reference sequence). Unmatched junction bases numbered 13, after V lost 8 bases and J lost 6 bases. The CDR3 loop spans 15 amino acids. CDR3 coding DNA: TGTGCCAGCGGGTTGACTAGCGCGCGCTTTGATACGCAGTATTTT. The encoded protein is CASGLTSARFDTQYF.

The chain has TRBV7-8 and TRBJ2-7, with D perhaps matching TRBD1 (7 bases). V was clipped by 0 bases and J by 2 bases, with 14 bases between them. The CDR3 has 16 residues. Germline CDR1 is SGHVS and CDR2 is FQNEAQ. CDR3 protein: CASSLAAGGGPYEQYF. In nucleotides, the CDR3 is TGTGCCAGCAGCTTAGCGGCAGGGGGAGGACCCTACGAGCAGTACTTC.

The chain couples TRBV6-1 to TRBJ2-3, with 14 positions matching TRBD2. J lost 5 bases, V lost 0 bases, and 10 bases had no gene match. The CDR3 contains 19 residues. Germline CDR1 and CDR2: MNHNS and SASEGT. Written as DNA, the CDR3 is TGTGCCAGCAGTGAAGCTGTCCCGGGACTAGCGGGAGTAGGAGATACGCAGTATTTT. Translation: CASSEAVPGLAGVGDTQYF.

This chain connects TRBV5-1 to TRBJ2-1; D might be TRBD1 (6 bases). The germline V gene has CDR1 SGHRS and CDR2 YFSETQ. The CDR3 contains 15 residues. The ends were cut back, 2 bases at V and 7 bases at J, with 16 bases in the middle. The CDR3 sequence is CASSLGQFPANEQFF. The CDR3 nucleotides read TGCGCCAGCAGCTTAGGACAGTTCCCGGCTAATGAGCAGTTCTTC. The variable domain in full, with the rest retrieved from reference TRBV5-1 and TRBJ2-1, is KAGVTQTPRYLIKTRGQQVTLSCSPISGHRSVSWYQQTPGQGLQFLFEYFSETQRNKGNFPGRFSGRQFSNSRSEMNVSTLELGDSALYLCASSLGQFPANEQFFGPGTRLTVL.

Only one count was recorded for this clone. V and J are TRBV4-3 and TRBJ2-7, with a weak D call TRBD2 (5 bases). V was shortened by 4 bases and J by 2 bases, with 18 bases between the two germline ends. Germline CDR1 reads LGHNA; CDR2 reads YSLEER. This CDR3 has 16 residues. In DNA, the CDR3 is TGCGCCAGCAGCCCCCAAGTTGGAACGGAGGCCTACGAGCAGTACTTC. Amino acids: CASSPQVGTEAYEQYF.

This clone has just one count. This sequence joins TRBV7-8 and TRBJ2-5, with TRBD2 as a possible D gene (6 bases). V was shortened by 4 bases and J by 3 bases, with 9 bases between the two germline ends. CDR3 size: 13 residues. Per the germline V gene, CDR1 is SGHVS and CDR2 is FQNEAQ. As DNA, the CDR3 is TGTGCCAGCAGCTGGGGGGATGAAGAGACCCAGTACTTC. Translating gives CASSWGDEETQYF.

CDR3 bases: TGTGCCAGCAGCTCGTGGACTAGCGGGAGGGGCACAGATACGCAGTATTTT. It codes for CASSSWTSGRGTDTQYF. The chain uses TRBV5-6 and TRBJ2-3; TRBD2 matches at 15 bases. Losses at the gene ends were 3 bases for V and 1 base for J; bases not matched to a gene: 3. The CDR3 runs 17 residues. The germline V gene has CDR1 SGHDT and CDR2 YYEEEE.

J is TRBJ2-1 and V is TRBV7-2, with 7 positions matching TRBD1. V was clipped by 5 bases and J by 0 bases; unmatched bases: 4. This CDR3 region has 15 residues. CDR1 and CDR2 (germline): SGHTA, FQGNSA. The CDR3 here is CASSLTGSSYNEQFF. Written as DNA, the CDR3 is TGTGCCAGCAGCCTGACAGGGAGCTCCTACAATGAGCAGTTCTTC.

This chain connects TRBV7-2 to TRBJ2-2, with TRBD1 matching over 8 bases. The CDR3 is 15 amino acids. The ends lost 5 bases at V and 6 bases at J; junction bases unmatched: 8. In germline, CDR1 is SGHTA, CDR2 FQGNSA. CDR3 in amino acids: CASSVLRGLAGELFF. CDR3 nucleotides: TGTGCCAGCAGCGTACTCAGGGGGCTCGCCGGGGAGCTGTTTTTT.

This clone was seen a single time. The rearrangement links TRBV6-6 to TRBJ2-5, with TRBD1 identical over 7 bases. The J segment lost 5 bases and the V segment lost 6 bases, leaving 9 bases of the junction unmatched. This CDR3 region has 14 residues. Germline CDR1 and CDR2: MNHNY and SVGAGI (reference sequence). CDR3 loop: CASSPTGYRETQYF. DNA for the CDR3: TGTGCCAGCAGCCCGACAGGGTACAGGGAGACCCAGTACTTC.

For the CDR3, the DNA is TGTGCCTGGAGCCTCCCGCAGGGGTCTGGAAACACCATATATTTT. This gives the protein CAWSLPQGSGNTIYF. This chain joins TRBV30 and TRBJ1-3, with a possible D match to TRBD1 (6 bases). Trimming left V 3 bases short and J 1 base short, with 13 bases between. Germline CDR1 is GTSNPN and CDR2 is SVGIG (reference sequence). CDR3 size: 15 residues.

The CDR3 spells CAWSATRDRGLSGYTF. The CDR3 nucleotides are TGTGCCTGGAGCGCGACTCGGGACAGGGGGCTCTCTGGCTACACCTTC. The genes are TRBV30 and TRBJ1-2, with 12 bases identical to TRBD1. Germline V gene sequence: CDR1 GTSNPN, CDR2 SVGIG (reference sequence). The ends lost 3 bases at V and 7 bases at J; junction bases unmatched: 12. This CDR3 has 16 residues.

The chain links TRBV6-5 to TRBJ2-5; 7 nucleotides match TRBD2. The germline V gene encodes CDR1 MNHEY and CDR2 SVGAGI. The trim removed 6 bases at V and 7 bases at J, leaving 14 bases unmatched. The CDR3 has 15 amino acids. The CDR3 coding sequence is TGTGCCAGCAGCCCCTCTCTTGGCACGGGGGGGACCCAGTACTTC. Its translation: CASSPSLGTGGTQYF.

The chain is built from TRBV9 and TRBJ2-1; possibly TRBD2 for D (6 bases). V gave up 0 bases and J gave up 5 bases, with 15 bases separating them. Germline V gives CDR1 SGDLS, CDR2 YYNGEE. The CDR3 spans 16 residues. The DNA of the CDR3 is TGTGCCAGCAGCGTAGGGATTAGCGGAGGGGACAATGAGCAGTTCTTC. Amino acid sequence: CASSVGISGGDNEQFF.

V usage is TRBV28 and J usage is TRBJ2-2, with 8 positions matching TRBD1. Germline CDR1 reads MDHEN; CDR2 reads SYDVKM. V lost 5 bases, J lost 4 bases, and 9 bases stayed unmatched. The CDR3 spans 16 residues. The CDR3 DNA reads as TGTGCCAGCAGTCTAGCCGGGACAGGAATCACCGGGGAGCTGTTTTTT. As protein: CASSLAGTGITGELFF. Full variable domain (remainder filled in from reference TRBV28 and TRBJ2-2): DVKVTQSSRYLVKRTGEKVFLECVQDMDHENMFWYRQDPGLGLRLIYFSYDVKMKEKGDIPEGYSVSREKKERFSLILESASTNQTSMYLCASSLAGTGITGELFFGEGSRLTVL.

The chain carries TRBV10-3 and TRBJ2-5; D possibly corresponds to TRBD2 (7 bases). The V gene's germline CDR1 is ENHRY and CDR2 SYGVKD. V lost 8 bases to trimming and J lost 4 bases, with 14 bases between them. The CDR3 runs to 13 residues. CDR3 region: CAIQGGGGETQYF. CDR3 nucleotides: TGTGCCATCCAAGGGGGAGGGGGAGAGACCCAGTACTTC.

V and J are TRBV7-3 and TRBJ2-1; TRBD2 matches 10 bases. Germline V gene lookup returns CDR1 SGHTA and CDR2 FQGTGA. Trimming took 5 bases from V and 10 from J; bases not matched to a gene: 5. The CDR3 sequence is 13 residues long. The CDR3 is CASSPLLAGEQFF. The CDR3, as DNA: TGTGCCAGCAGCCCCCTACTAGCGGGAGAGCAGTTCTTC.

This clone was observed a few times. The chain couples TRBV30 to TRBJ2-7, with 7 bases matching TRBD1. Trimming cost V 2 bases and J 3 bases; bases outside gene matches: 7. CDR1 is GTSNPN, CDR2 SVGIG, per germline (reference sequence). The CDR3 extends over 14 amino acids. The CDR3 sequence is CAWSQRTGIYEQYF. The CDR3 DNA sequence: TGTGCCTGGAGTCAGCGGACAGGCATCTACGAGCAGTACTTC.

This clone was observed a handful of times. The rearrangement joins TRBV5-6 to TRBJ1-2; 9 bases fit TRBD1. Germline loops: CDR1 SGHDT, CDR2 YYEEEE. V shed 4 bases and J 8 bases; nucleotides not matched to a gene: 6. CDR3 length: 13 residues. The CDR3 DNA reads as TGTGCCAGCAGCGCGGGACAGGGTACCGGCTACACCTTC. Translating it yields CASSAGQGTGYTF.

V is TRBV25-1 and J is TRBJ2-7; D is undetermined. The CDR3 extends over 15 amino acids. V dropped 4 bases and J dropped 4 bases, with 17 bases sitting between them. CDR1 MGHDK and CDR2 SYGVNS come from the germline V gene. CDR3: CASSGPLSAQYEQYF. The CDR3, as DNA: TGTGCCAGCAGTGGGCCCCTGAGCGCCCAGTACGAGCAGTACTTC.